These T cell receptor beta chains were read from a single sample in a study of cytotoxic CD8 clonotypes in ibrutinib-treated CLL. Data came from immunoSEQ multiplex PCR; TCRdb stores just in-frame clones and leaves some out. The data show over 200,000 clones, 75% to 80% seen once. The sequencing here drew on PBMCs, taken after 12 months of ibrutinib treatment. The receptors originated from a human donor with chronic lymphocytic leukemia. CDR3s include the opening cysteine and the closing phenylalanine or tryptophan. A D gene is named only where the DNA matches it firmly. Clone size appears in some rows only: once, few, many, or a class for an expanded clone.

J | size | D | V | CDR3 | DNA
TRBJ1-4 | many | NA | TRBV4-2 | CASSQTTADYEKLFF | TGTGCCAGCAGCCAAACGACAGCTGATTACGAAAAACTGTTTTTT
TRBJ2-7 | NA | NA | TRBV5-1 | CASSGGLPSEQYF | TGCGCCAGCAGCGGCGGTCTTCCAAGCGAGCAGTACTTC
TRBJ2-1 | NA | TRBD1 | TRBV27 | CASSKTGVYNEQFF | TGTGCCAGCAGTAAGACAGGGGTCTACAATGAGCAGTTCTTC
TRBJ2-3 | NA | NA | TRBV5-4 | CASSLGGAAPLGTDTQYF | TGTGCCAGCAGCTTGGGGGGTGCAGCCCCTCTGGGCACAGATACGCAGTATTTT
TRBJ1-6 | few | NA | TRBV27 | CASSLYGYSPLHF | TGTGCCAGCAGTTTATACGGTTATTCACCCCTCCACTTT
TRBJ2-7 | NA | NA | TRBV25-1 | CASSEYGEQYF | TGTGCCAGCAGTGAATATGGCGAGCAGTACTTC
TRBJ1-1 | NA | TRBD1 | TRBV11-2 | CASSLLTGGTPEAFF | TGTGCCAGCAGCTTACTAACAGGGGGCACGCCTGAAGCTTTCTTT
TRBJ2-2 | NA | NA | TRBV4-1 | CASYGGPGELFF | TGCGCCTCTTACGGGGGGCCCGGGGAGCTGTTTTTT
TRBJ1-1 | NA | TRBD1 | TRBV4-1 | CASSQGNRGLNTEAFF | TGCGCCAGCAGCCAAGGGAACAGGGGCCTGAACACTGAAGCTTTCTTT
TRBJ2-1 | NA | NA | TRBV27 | CASTTYNNEQFF | TGTGCCAGCACCACTTATAACAATGAGCAGTTCTTC
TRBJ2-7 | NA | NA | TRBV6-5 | CASREQGREQYF | TGTGCCAGCAGAGAACAGGGCAGGGAGCAGTACTTC
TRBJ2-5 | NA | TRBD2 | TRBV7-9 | CASSPRALAGPQETQYF | TGTGCCAGCAGCCCAAGAGCACTAGCGGGGCCCCAAGAGACCCAGTACTTC
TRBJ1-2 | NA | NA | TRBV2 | CASRESNGYTF | TGTGCCAGCAGAGAATCGAATGGCTACACCTTC
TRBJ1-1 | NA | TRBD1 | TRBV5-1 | CASSSSGGGTEAFF | TGCGCCAGCAGCTCGTCAGGGGGCGGAACTGAAGCTTTCTTT
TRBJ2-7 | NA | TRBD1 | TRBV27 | CASSHLGTGLYEQYF | TGTGCCAGCAGCCATCTGGGGACAGGGCTATACGAGCAGTACTTC
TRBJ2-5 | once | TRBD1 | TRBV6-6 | CASRPGQGEAETQYF | TGTGCCAGCAGACCCGGACAGGGAGAGGCCGAGACCCAGTACTTC
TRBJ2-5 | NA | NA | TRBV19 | CASSIGRETQYF | TGTGCCAGTAGTATAGGAAGGGAGACCCAGTACTTC
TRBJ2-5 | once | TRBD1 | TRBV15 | CATSPRQGKETQYF | TGTGCCACCAGCCCTAGACAGGGGAAAGAGACCCAGTACTTC
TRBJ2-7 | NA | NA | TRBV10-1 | CASSESLRGAEQYF | TGCGCCAGCAGTGAGTCCCTACGGGGAGCCGAGCAGTACTTC
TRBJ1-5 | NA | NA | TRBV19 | CASSIVGTQPQHF | TGTGCCAGTAGTATAGTGGGGACACAGCCCCAGCATTTT
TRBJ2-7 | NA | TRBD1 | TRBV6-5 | CASSISGTGTYEQYF | TGTGCCAGCAGTATCTCCGGGACAGGCACCTACGAGCAGTACTTC
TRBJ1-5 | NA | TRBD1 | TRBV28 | CASSWDRGLSQPQHF | TGTGCCAGCAGTTGGGACAGGGGGCTTAGTCAGCCCCAGCATTTT
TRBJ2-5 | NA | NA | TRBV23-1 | CASPHRKETQYF | TGCGCCAGCCCTCACCGAAAGGAGACCCAGTACTTC
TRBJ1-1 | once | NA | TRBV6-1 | CASVRFIEAFF | TGTGCCAGCGTCAGGTTCATTGAAGCTTTCTTT
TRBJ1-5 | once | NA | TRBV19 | CASSTGPQVVLPQHF | TGTGCCAGTAGTACAGGGCCCCAGGTTGTACTACCCCAGCATTTT
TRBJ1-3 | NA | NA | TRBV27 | CASSLSPGSSGNTIYF | TGTGCCAGCAGTTTATCGCCTGGGAGCTCTGGAAACACCATATATTTT
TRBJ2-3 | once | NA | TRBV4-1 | CASSQGRQLTDTQYF | TGCGCCAGCAGCCAAGGAAGGCAGCTCACAGATACGCAGTATTTT
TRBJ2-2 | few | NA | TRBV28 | CASRRTDTGELFF | TGTGCCAGCAGACGGACAGACACCGGGGAGCTGTTTTTT
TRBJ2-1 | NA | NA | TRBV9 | CASSVRAGEQFF | TGTGCCAGCAGCGTCCGGGCGGGTGAGCAGTTCTTC
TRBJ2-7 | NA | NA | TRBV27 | CASNPIDRSYEQYF | TGTGCCAGCAATCCGATCGACAGGTCCTACGAGCAGTACTTC
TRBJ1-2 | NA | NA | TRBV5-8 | CASSLRGGYGYTF | TGTGCCAGCAGCTTGCGAGGGGGATATGGCTACACCTTC